The TCR beta chain under discussion was sequenced for a study of shared clonotypes between healthy human individuals. Study-level information: A donor's plate count was three for CD4 naive and three for CD4 memory; CD8 naive had two and CD8 memory one.

This table comes from immunoSEQ multiplex PCR, and its TCRdb copy is limited to in-frame clones, with some not included. The sample consists of roughly 1,800,000 clones, roughly 95% of them appearing once. The naive CD8 fraction comprised CD45RO-negative cells positively selected for CCR7 and excluded terminally differentiated effector memory CD45RA+ cells. Study observations and caveats: Rarefaction curves obtained for sorted subsets showed sequencing incomplete despite large depth. Shared across a handful of donors were roughly 5% of the naive CD4 clonotypes.

This CDR3 is built from 13 residues. Germline CDR1 and CDR2: MGHRA and YSYEKL. V shed 4 bases and J shed 3 bases, with 9 bases lying between them. As regards this clone: Its antigen remains unknown.

The source of this sequence is a young man in good health. The sequenced sample consisted of naive CD8+ T cells sorted from blood. The rearrangement uses TRBV4-1 and TRBJ1-1; possible D gene TRBD1, 5 bases. CDR3 in amino acids: CASSRDSYTEAFF. As DNA, the CDR3 is TGCGCCAGCAGCCGAGACAGTTACACTGAAGCTTTCTTT.